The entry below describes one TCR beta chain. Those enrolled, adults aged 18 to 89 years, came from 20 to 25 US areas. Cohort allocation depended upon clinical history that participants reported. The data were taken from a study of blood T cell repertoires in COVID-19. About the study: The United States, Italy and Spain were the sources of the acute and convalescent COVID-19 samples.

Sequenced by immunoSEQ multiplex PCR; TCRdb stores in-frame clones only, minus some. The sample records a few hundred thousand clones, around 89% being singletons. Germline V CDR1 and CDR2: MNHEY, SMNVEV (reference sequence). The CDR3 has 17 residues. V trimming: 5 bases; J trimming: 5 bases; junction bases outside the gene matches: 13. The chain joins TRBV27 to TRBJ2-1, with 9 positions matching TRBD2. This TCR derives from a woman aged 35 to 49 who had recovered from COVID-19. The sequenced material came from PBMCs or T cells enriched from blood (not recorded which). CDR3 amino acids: CASSADSGSTAHNEQFF. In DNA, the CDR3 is TGTGCCAGCAGTGCCGATAGCGGGAGTACGGCTCACAATGAGCAGTTCTTC.